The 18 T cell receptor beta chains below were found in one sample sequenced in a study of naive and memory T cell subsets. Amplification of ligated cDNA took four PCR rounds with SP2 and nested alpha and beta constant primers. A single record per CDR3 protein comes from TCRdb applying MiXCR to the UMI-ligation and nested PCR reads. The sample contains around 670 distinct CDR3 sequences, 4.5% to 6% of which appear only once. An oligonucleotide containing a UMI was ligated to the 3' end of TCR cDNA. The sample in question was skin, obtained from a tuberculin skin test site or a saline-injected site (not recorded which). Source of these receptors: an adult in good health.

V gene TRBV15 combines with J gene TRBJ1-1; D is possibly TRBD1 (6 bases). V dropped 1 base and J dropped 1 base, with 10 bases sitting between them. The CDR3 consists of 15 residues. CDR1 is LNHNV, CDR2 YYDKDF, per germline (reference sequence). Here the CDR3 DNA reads TGTGCCACCAGCAGAGTCCCGGGACAGAACACTGAAGCTTTCTTT. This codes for CATSRVPGQNTEAFF.

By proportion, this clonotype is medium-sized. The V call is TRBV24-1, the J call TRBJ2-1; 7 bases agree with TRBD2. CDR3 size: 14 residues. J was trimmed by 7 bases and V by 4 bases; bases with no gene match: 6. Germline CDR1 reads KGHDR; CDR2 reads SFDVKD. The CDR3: CATSERLAGNEQFF. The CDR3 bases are TGTGCCACCAGTGAAAGACTAGCTGGGAATGAGCAGTTCTTC.

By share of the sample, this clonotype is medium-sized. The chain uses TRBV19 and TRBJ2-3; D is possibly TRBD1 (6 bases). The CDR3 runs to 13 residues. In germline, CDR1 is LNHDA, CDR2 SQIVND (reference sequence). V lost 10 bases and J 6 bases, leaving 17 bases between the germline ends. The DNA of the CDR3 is TGTGCCACCTGGAGCAGGGGAAGGGATACGCAGTATTTT. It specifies CATWSRGRDTQYF. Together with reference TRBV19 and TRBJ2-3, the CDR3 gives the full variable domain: DGGITQSPKYLFRKEGQNVTLSCEQNLNHDAMYWYRQDPGQGLRLIYYSQIVNDFQKGDIAEGYSVSREKKESFPLTVTSAQKNPTAFYLCATWSRGRDTQYFGPGTRLTVL.

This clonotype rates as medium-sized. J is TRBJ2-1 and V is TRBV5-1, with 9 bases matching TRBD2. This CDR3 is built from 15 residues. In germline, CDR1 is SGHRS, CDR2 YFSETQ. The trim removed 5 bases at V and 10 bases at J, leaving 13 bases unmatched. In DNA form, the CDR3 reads TGCGCCAGCAGGGGGTTTGGCGGGAGGGGAGGAGAGCAGTTCTTC. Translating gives CASRGFGGRGGEQFF.

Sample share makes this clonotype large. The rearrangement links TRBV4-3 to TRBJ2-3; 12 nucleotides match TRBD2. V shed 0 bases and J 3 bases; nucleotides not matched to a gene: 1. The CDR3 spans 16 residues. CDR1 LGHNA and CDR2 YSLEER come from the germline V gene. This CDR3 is CASSQELAGGTDTQYF. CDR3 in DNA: TGCGCCAGCAGCCAAGAACTAGCGGGAGGTACAGATACGCAGTATTTT.

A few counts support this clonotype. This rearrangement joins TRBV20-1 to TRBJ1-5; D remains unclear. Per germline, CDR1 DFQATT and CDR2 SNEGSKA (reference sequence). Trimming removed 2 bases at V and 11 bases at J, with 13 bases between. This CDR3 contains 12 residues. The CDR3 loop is CSARKDGLAQHF. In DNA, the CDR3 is TGCAGTGCTAGAAAAGACGGTTTGGCCCAGCATTTT.

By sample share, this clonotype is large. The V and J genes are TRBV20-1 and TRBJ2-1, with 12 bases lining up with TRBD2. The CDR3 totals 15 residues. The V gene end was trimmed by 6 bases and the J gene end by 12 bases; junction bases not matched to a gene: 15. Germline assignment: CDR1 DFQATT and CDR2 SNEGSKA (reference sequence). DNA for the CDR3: TGCAGTGCGCACCGCCCGGGACTAGCGGGTGGAGTGCAGTTCTTC. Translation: CSAHRPGLAGGVQFF.

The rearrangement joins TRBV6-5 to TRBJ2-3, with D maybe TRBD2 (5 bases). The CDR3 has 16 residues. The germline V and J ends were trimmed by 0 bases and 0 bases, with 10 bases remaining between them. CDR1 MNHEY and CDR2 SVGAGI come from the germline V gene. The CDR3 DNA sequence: TGTGCCAGCAGTTACTCGGAGCGGTCAAGCACAGATACGCAGTATTTT. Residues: CASSYSERSSTDTQYF.

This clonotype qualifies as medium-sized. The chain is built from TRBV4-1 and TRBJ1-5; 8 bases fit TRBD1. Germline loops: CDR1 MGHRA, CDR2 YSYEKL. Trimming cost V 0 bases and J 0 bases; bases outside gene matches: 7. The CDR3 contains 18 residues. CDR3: CASSQEGFQGASNQPQHF. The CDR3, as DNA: TGCGCCAGCAGCCAAGAGGGTTTCCAGGGGGCTAGCAATCAGCCCCAGCATTTT.

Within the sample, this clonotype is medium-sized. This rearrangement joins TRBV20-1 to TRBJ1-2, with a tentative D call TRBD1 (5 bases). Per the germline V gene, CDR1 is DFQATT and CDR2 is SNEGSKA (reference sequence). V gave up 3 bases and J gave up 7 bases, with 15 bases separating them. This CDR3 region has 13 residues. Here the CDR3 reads CSARLGQEFGYTF. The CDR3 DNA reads TGCAGTGCTAGGTTGGGGCAGGAGTTTGGCTACACCTTC.

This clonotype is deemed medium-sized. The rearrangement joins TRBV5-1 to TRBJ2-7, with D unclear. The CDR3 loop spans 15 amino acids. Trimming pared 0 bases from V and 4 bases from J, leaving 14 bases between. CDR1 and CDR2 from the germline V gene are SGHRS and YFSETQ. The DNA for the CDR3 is TGCGCCAGCAGCTTGGCCGAGACAAGATGGTACGAGCAGTACTTC. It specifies CASSLAETRWYEQYF. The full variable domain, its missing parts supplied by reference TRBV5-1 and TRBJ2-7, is KAGVTQTPRYLIKTRGQQVTLSCSPISGHRSVSWYQQTPGQGLQFLFEYFSETQRNKGNFPGRFSGRQFSNSRSEMNVSTLELGDSALYLCASSLAETRWYEQYFGPGTRLTVT.

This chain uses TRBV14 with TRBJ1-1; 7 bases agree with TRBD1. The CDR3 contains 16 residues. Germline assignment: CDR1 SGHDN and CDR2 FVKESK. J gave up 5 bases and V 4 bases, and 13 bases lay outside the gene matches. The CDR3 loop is CASSRRNLTGETEAFF. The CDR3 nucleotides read TGTGCCAGCAGCCGACGAAACCTCACAGGGGAGACTGAAGCTTTCTTT.

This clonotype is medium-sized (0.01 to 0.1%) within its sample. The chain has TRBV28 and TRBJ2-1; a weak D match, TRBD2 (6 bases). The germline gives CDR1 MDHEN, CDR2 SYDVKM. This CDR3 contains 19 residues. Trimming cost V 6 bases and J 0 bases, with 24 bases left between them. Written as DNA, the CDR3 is TGTGCCAGCAGCTCTATTCCCGGCGGGACTCTTAGCTCCTACAATGAGCAGTTCTTC. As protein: CASSSIPGGTLSSYNEQFF.

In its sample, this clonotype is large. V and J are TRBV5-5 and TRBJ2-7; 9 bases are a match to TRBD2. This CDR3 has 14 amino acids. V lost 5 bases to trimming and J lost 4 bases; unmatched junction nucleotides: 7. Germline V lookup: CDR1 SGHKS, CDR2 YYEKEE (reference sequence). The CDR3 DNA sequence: TGTGCCAGCAGGCTAGCGGGAACGGGATACGAGCAGTACTTC. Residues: CASRLAGTGYEQYF.

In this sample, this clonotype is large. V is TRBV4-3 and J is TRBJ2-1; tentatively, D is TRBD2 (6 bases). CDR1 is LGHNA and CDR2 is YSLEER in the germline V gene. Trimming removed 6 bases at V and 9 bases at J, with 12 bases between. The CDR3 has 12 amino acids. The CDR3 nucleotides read TGCGCCAGCAGGGATTTTAGCGGTGAGCAGTTCTTC. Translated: CASRDFSGEQFF.

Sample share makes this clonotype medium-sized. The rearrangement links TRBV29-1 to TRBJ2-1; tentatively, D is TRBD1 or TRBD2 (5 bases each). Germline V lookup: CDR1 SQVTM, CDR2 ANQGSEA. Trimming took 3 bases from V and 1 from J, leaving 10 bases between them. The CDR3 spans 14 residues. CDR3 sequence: CSVERGVSYNEQFF. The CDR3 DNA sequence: TGCAGCGTTGAGAGAGGGGTTTCCTACAATGAGCAGTTCTTC.

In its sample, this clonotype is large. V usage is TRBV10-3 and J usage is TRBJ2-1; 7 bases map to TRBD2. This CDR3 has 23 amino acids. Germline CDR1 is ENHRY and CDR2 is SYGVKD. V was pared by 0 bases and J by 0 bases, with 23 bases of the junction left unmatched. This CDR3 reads CAISESGGIAGRPSLSSYNEQFF. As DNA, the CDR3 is TGTGCCATCAGTGAGTCCGGGGGTATAGCGGGTCGGCCTTCCCTGAGCTCCTACAATGAGCAGTTCTTC.

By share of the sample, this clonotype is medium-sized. The DNA of the CDR3 is TGCAGCGGAGACCCAGGGAGCACTGAAGCTTTCTTT. Amino acids: CSGDPGSTEAFF. The V call is TRBV29-1, the J call TRBJ1-1; D perhaps matches TRBD1 (5 bases). CDR1 SQVTM and CDR2 ANQGSEA come from the germline V gene. The length of the CDR3 is 12 residues. V was shortened by 7 bases and J by 4 bases, with 13 bases between the two germline ends.